A single sample gave rise to the 13 T cell receptor beta chains below, sequenced in a study of blood T cell repertoires in COVID-19. Some clones are missing from TCRdb's copy, which holds only in-frame ones; the method was immunoSEQ multiplex PCR. The table lists over 200,000 clones, 75% to 95% of them singletons. The specimen sequenced was peripheral blood. The receptors here all came from a person aged 18 to 29 with COVID-19, enrolled during active disease.

Only a few counts were recorded for this clone. The rearrangement joins TRBV7-9 to TRBJ2-1; 14 bases align to TRBD2. The CDR3 is 16 amino acids. Losses at the gene ends were 5 bases for V and 6 bases for J; bases not matched to a gene: 6. The V gene's germline CDR1 is SEHNR and CDR2 FQNEAQ (reference sequence). This CDR3 reads CASSPRLAGGPNEQFF. The DNA of the CDR3 is TGTGCCAGCAGCCCGCGACTAGCGGGAGGGCCCAATGAGCAGTTCTTC.

The chain joins TRBV19 to TRBJ1-2; tentatively, D is TRBD1 (6 bases). The CDR3 is made up of 14 amino acids. Trimming removed 6 bases from V and 4 bases from J, with 15 bases in between. Germline V lookup: CDR1 LNHDA, CDR2 SQIVND (reference sequence). CDR3 sequence: CASSVTGEGYGYTF. As DNA, the CDR3 is TGTGCCAGTAGCGTGACAGGAGAAGGCTATGGCTACACCTTC.

V is TRBV3-1 (or the pseudogene TRBV3-2) and J is TRBJ2-5; 13 bases line up with TRBD2. The ends lost 1 base at V and 4 bases at J; junction bases unmatched: 6. The germline gives CDR1 LGHDT, CDR2 YNNKEL (reference sequence). The CDR3 has 17 residues. CDR3 sequence reads: CASSQGELAGGRETQYF. The CDR3 nucleotides read TGTGCCAGCAGCCAAGGAGAACTAGCGGGAGGGAGAGAGACCCAGTACTTC.

This chain joins TRBV7-6 and TRBJ2-1; TRBD2 matches at 10 bases. With V trimmed by 5 bases and J by 8 bases, 9 bases remained unmatched. The CDR3 runs to 15 residues. Germline assignment: CDR1 SGHVS and CDR2 FNYEAQ. DNA for the CDR3: TGTGCCAGCAGCCCAGCGGGAGGGCCTTTTGATGAGCAGTTCTTC. Translated: CASSPAGGPFDEQFF.

The table lists this clone with a few counts. The chain combines TRBV4-1 with TRBJ2-1, with 11 bases aligning to TRBD2. Looked up from germline, CDR1 is MGHRA and CDR2 is YSYEKL. V trimming: 4 bases; J trimming: 6 bases; junction bases outside the gene matches: 5. The CDR3 length is 15 residues. CDR3 sequence: CASSPRLAGSNEQFF. Written as DNA, the CDR3 is TGCGCCAGCAGCCCGAGACTAGCGGGATCCAATGAGCAGTTCTTC.

This chain joins TRBV9 and TRBJ1-2; TRBD1 agrees at 8 bases. This CDR3 comprises 14 residues. V lost 4 bases, J lost 0 bases, and 2 bases stayed unmatched. The V gene's germline CDR1 is SGDLS and CDR2 YYNGEE. The CDR3 region is CASSTGGSNYGYTF. CDR3 in DNA: TGTGCCAGCAGCACAGGGGGGTCTAACTATGGCTACACCTTC.

CDR3 nucleotide sequence: TGTGCCAGAAGACAGGGGGGGGAGACCCAGTACTTC. This codes for CARRQGGETQYF. The rearrangement links TRBV2 to TRBJ2-5, with 9 nucleotides matching TRBD1. Germline V gives CDR1 SNHLY, CDR2 FYNNEI. V was pared by 9 bases and J by 5 bases, with 4 bases of the junction left unmatched. The CDR3 runs to 12 residues.

The CDR3 bases are TGTGCCACCAGCAGGCTTGGGGGGGCGGCCAAAAACATTCAGTACTTC. Protein: CATSRLGGAAKNIQYF. This chain joins TRBV15 and TRBJ2-4, with TRBD2 as a possible D gene (7 bases). CDR1 LNHNV and CDR2 YYDKDF come from the germline V gene (reference sequence). The CDR3 has 16 amino acids. V was cut by 3 bases and J by 1 base, with 13 bases left in between.

This clone occurred a few times. Other DNA sequences in the sample encode the same CDR3. The chain recombines TRBV7-9 with TRBJ2-7; D unresolved. Trimming removed 1 base at V and 5 bases at J, with 3 bases between. The CDR3 spans 11 residues. Germline assignment: CDR1 SEHNR and CDR2 FQNEAQ (reference sequence). CDR3 nucleotide sequence: TGTGCCAGCAGCTTAGGAGACGAGCAGTACTTC. Its translation is CASSLGDEQYF.

J is TRBJ1-1 and V is TRBV19; D ambiguous. With 5 bases removed from V and 3 bases from J, the gap between germline ends came to 16 bases. The CDR3 has 15 residues. Germline V gene lookup returns CDR1 LNHDA and CDR2 SQIVND (reference sequence). The CDR3 DNA is TGTGCCAGTAGTGACGGCCTGAACTATTACACTGAAGCTTTCTTT. It yields the protein CASSDGLNYYTEAFF.

The chain carries TRBV21-1 and TRBJ2-5; the D call TRBD1 from the table was never checked on the DNA. TRBV21-1 is assigned pseudogene status. The CDR3 extends over 16 amino acids. In nucleotides, the CDR3 is TGTGCCAGCAGCAAATTGGCCAGGGGGAACCAAGAGACCCAGTACTTC. This translates into CASSKLARGNQETQYF.

In its sample, this clone was seen a few times. This sequence joins TRBV5-6 and TRBJ1-5; TRBD1 is a possible D gene (5 bases). Per the germline V gene, CDR1 is SGHDT and CDR2 is YYEEEE. The CDR3 covers 15 residues. V was shortened by 0 bases and J by 0 bases, with 7 bases between the two germline ends. The CDR3 loop reads CASSLGQNSNQPQHF. The CDR3 DNA reads as TGTGCCAGCAGCTTGGGACAGAATAGCAATCAGCCCCAGCATTTT.

This clone was seen a handful of times. The rearrangement uses TRBV6-1 and TRBJ1-1; no reliable D call. The V gene's germline CDR1 is MNHNS and CDR2 SASEGT. This CDR3 region has 13 residues. With 1 base removed from V and 8 bases from J, the gap between germline ends came to 11 bases. The CDR3 DNA reads as TGTGCCAGCAGTGAAGTCGGGATAGGAGAAGCTTTCTTT. The encoded protein is CASSEVGIGEAFF.